A selection of T cell receptor beta chains follows, all from one sample in a study of CD8+CD57+ T cells in acquired aplastic anemia. TCRdb reanalysed the reads using MiXCR and keeps one entry per CDR3 protein. The sample lists approximately 380,000 distinct CDR3 sequences, 65% to 80% occurring once. Input material: sorted CD4+, CD8+, or CD8+CD57+ T cells (not recorded which) from PBMCs. Receptors were obtained from a human donor in good health, serving as a control. CDR3s include the opening cysteine and the closing phenylalanine or tryptophan. D genes are given only for firm matches. A clone size is listed for some rows: how often the clone was seen (once, few, many), or a class if it is expanded.

v_gene	abundance	d_gene	j_gene	CDR3nt	CDR3aa
TRBV2	few	NA	TRBJ1-2	TGTGCCAGCAGCCCCGACAGGCACTATGGCTACACCTTC	CASSPDRHYGYTF
TRBV18	few	NA	TRBJ1-1	TGTGCCAGCTCACCGGAAAGCACTGAAGCTTTCTTT	CASSPESTEAFF
TRBV29-1	NA	TRBD1	TRBJ1-2	TGCAGCGTCGGAGGACAGGTAGGAGGGGGCTACACCTTC	CSVGGQVGGGYTF
TRBV6-1	many	NA	TRBJ1-1	TGTGCCAGCAGTACAGGATACAGTAAGCCCATGAACACTGAAGCTTTCTTT	CASSTGYSKPMNTEAFF
TRBV20-1	many	NA	TRBJ2-3	TGCAGTGCTAAGGCCCTAGGAGCAGATACGCAGTATTTT	CSAKALGADTQYF
TRBV5-1	many	TRBD1	TRBJ1-4	TGCGCCAGCAGCTTGGATGGGACAGGGTTACAGGAACTGTTTTTT	CASSLDGTGLQELFF
TRBV30	many	NA	TRBJ1-2	TGTGCCTGGAGTCCTTGGGAGGGAGGCTACACCTTC	CAWSPWEGGYTF
TRBV10-1	NA	NA	TRBJ2-7	TGCAGCATCAGCGCCGGGGTCAACGAGCAGTACTTC	CSISAGVNEQYF
TRBV19	NA	NA	TRBJ1-6	TGTGCCAGTAGTACAGGACCCTTCGCCTACCCCCTGTACTTT	CASSTGPFAYPLYF
TRBV5-4	many	NA	TRBJ2-7	TGTGCCAGCAGATCCGAAGGGGGGGCCGAAGAGCAGTACTTC	CASRSEGGAEEQYF
TRBV20-1	NA	NA	TRBJ2-7	TGCAGTGCTAGAGGGGGTCAGTACGAGCAGTACTTC	CSARGGQYEQYF
TRBV10-2	NA	NA	TRBJ2-7	TGCAGTGCCCGCCTGGACAGCTCCTACGAGCAGTACTTC	CSARLDSSYEQYF
TRBV12-3/TRBV12-4	many	NA	TRBJ1-2	TGTGCCAGCAGCAGGGGAGGGGGTGGCTACACCTTC	CASSRGGGGYTF
TRBV2	NA	NA	TRBJ2-3	TGTGCCAGCACTCTCCGGGGGCGTGGAGATACGCAGTATTTT	CASTLRGRGDTQYF
TRBV6-1	many	NA	TRBJ2-7	TGTGCCAGCAGTCCAAGGGGGGGCGGGGAGCCGTCGGAGTACTTC	CASSPRGGGEPSEYF
TRBV6-1	NA	NA	TRBJ1-6	TGTGCCAGCTCTCCCCTCGAGGGGCAGGGAAGGTCACCCCTCCACTTT	CASSPLEGQGRSPLHF
TRBV7-9	once	NA	TRBJ1-1	NA	CASSYRFRAVLRFF
TRBV29-1	many	NA	TRBJ2-1	TGCAGCGTAGAACTAGCTTCACCCTACAATGAGCAGTTCTTC	CSVELASPYNEQFF
TRBV29-1	many	NA	TRBJ1-2	TGCAGCGTGGGGGACGGTGGGGGGGCGAACTATGGCTACACCTTC	CSVGDGGGANYGYTF
TRBV11-2	NA	NA	TRBJ1-5	TGTGCCAGCAGAAATGACAGAAACAATCAGCCCCAGCATTTT	CASRNDRNNQPQHF
TRBV7-9	many	TRBD1	TRBJ1-6	TGTGCCGGCACAAGACAGGGGTCACGTTCACCCCTCCACTTT	CAGTRQGSRSPLHF
TRBV5-1	NA	NA	TRBJ1-6	TGCGCCAGCAGTGCTAGCGGGGCTACCTACGAGCAGTACTTT	CASSASGATYEQYF
TRBV7-2	NA	NA	TRBJ1-2	TGTGCCAGCAGCTTAACGGGGGACGGGGAAGGCTACACCTTC	CASSLTGDGEGYTF
TRBV5-1	NA	TRBD2	TRBJ2-1	TGCGCCAGCAGCGGTGGGACTAGCGGGGTTAGTGAGCAGTTCTTC	CASSGGTSGVSEQFF
TRBV10-3	NA	NA	TRBJ1-2	TGTCACATCAGGGGCGAGAACTATGGCTACACCTTC	CHIRGENYGYTF
TRBV9	NA	NA	TRBJ1-2	TGTGCCAGCAGCGTGTCGGGACTAGTCTACGAGCAGTTCTATGGCTACACCTTC	CASSVSGLVYEQFYGYTF
TRBV20-1	NA	TRBD1	TRBJ2-7	TGCAGTGCTAGAGCGGACAGGGGGGACGAGCAGTACTTC	CSARADRGDEQYF
TRBV7-2	NA	NA	TRBJ2-6	TGTGCCAGCAGCCATGCCTCAAGGAATGGGGCCAACGTCCTGACTTTC	CASSHASRNGANVLTF
TRBV11-2	NA	TRBD2	TRBJ2-1	TGTGCCAGCAGCTGCGGGGGGCCAAACCGCTCCTACAATGAGCAGTTCTTC	CASSCGGPNRSYNEQFF
TRBV20-1	NA	NA	TRBJ2-5	TGCAGTGCCACTCCCTCCGGCAGAGAGACCCAGTACTTC	CSATPSGRETQYF
TRBV7-2	NA	NA	TRBJ1-1	TGTGCCAGCAGCGTTATTGGGAGAGGCCCTGAAGCAATCTTT	CASSVIGRGPEAIF
TRBV5-1	many	NA	TRBJ2-1	TGCGCCAGCAGCTACGGACAGGGAGGGTGGTGGAATGAGCAGTTCTTC	CASSYGQGGWWNEQFF
TRBV9	NA	NA	TRBJ2-7	TGTGCCAGCAGCCGCGCGCGGGCAGACGATGCGCAGTACTTC	CASSRARADDAQYF
TRBV5-1	NA	TRBD1	TRBJ2-3	TGTGCCAGCAGCGTCAATGTAGGACAGGGGTATTTT	CASSVNVGQGYF
TRBV9	many	NA	TRBJ2-1	TGTGCCAGCAGCGTGGAAGGGACTCCTTGGTCCTACAATGAGCAGTTCTTC	CASSVEGTPWSYNEQFF
TRBV7-2	NA	NA	TRBJ2-7	TGTGCCAGCAGCGCCCGAGGGATTTCACCCCTCCACTTTCAGTACTTC	CASSARGISPLHFQYF
TRBV15	NA	NA	TRBJ2-3	TGTGCCACCAGCTGGTCTAGGACCCTCCGTCCCACAGATACGCAGTATTTT	CATSWSRTLRPTDTQYF
TRBV7-9	NA	TRBD1	TRBJ1-1	TGTGCCAGCAGTCACCAAACAGGGGTCACTGAAGCTTTCTTT	CASSHQTGVTEAFF
TRBV11-2	NA	TRBD1	TRBJ1-2	TGTGCCAGCAGCTTGACAGGGTTCAGACAGTCGACTAACTATGGCTACACCTTC	CASSLTGFRQSTNYGYTF